This entry features one T cell receptor (beta chain) sequence. What it recognizes is unknown. The authors prepared the TCRbeta library with unique molecular identifiers. In TCRdb, the PCR reads were re-called with MiXCR into one record per CDR3 protein. The top ten hold roughly 2.3% of the sample, which has hundreds of thousands of distinct CDR3 sequences, approximately 12% seen once. The data stem from a study of T-cell reconstitution after alpha-beta-depleted transplantation in children. The CDR3 spans 15 residues. Germline CDR1 GTSNPN, CDR2 SVGIG (reference sequence). The V end was cut by 0 bases, the J end by 5 bases, with 16 bases between. Study-wide results and limits: Diversity and T-cell counts at one year after transplant derived mostly from new T cells. TCRbeta diversity was high at day 60 in some patients (a result of surviving recipient T cells and thymic progenitors). Several hundred graft clones that had expanded were reportedly the source of alpha-beta T cells about two months after transplant.

The clonotype originates from a male patient younger than 18 who had a stem cell transplant for acute myeloid leukemia, so the T cells may come from the graft donor. The J gene is TRBJ2-5, the V gene TRBV30; no clear D gene. Sequencing was performed on PBMCs, mostly from graft donor cells, taken 360 days after TCRalphabeta/CD19-depleted stem cell transplant. CDR3 region: CAWSVIGLVEETQYF. Here the CDR3 DNA reads TGTGCCTGGAGTGTTATCGGGCTGGTGGAGGAGACCCAGTACTTC.